This T cell receptor (beta chain) was sequenced during a study of shared clonotypes between healthy human individuals. Study-wide background: Plates per donor: three CD4 naive, three CD4 memory, two CD8 naive, one CD8 memory.

General study points: Non-shared clonotypes displayed generation probabilities falling below those of clonotypes present in all four donors. Around 4.9% of naive CD4 clonotypes were shared across four donors.

CDR1 is SGHRS, CDR2 YFSETQ, per germline. This CDR3 spans 15 amino acids. Sequencing used immunoSEQ multiplex PCR; TCRdb keeps in-frame clones, though not all of them. Of about 1.1 million clones listed, 60% to 85% are singletons. In the case of this clone: Its specificity is not known. The junction shows a germline mismatch at one end, possibly a read error.

This receptor was identified in a man aged 18 to 35 in good health. Some clones in this sample may be carry-over from other donors' samples. The chain combines TRBV5-1 with TRBJ1-4; D might be TRBD1 (5 bases). Sequenced material: memory CD4+ T cells from PBMCs. Subset indicated: CD45RA-negative fraction. In DNA form, the CDR3 reads TGCGCCAGCAGCTTAGGGACCGCCGATAATGAAAAACTGTCTTTT. As protein: CASSLGTADNEKLSF.